A selection of T cell receptor beta chains follows, all from one sample in a study of cytomegalovirus exposure and HLA in healthy donors. Clones were read by immunoSEQ multiplex PCR, and TCRdb kept only the in-frame ones, dropping some. The sample carries 150,000 to 250,000 clones, around 83% recorded once. The source material was PBMCs. The receptors come from a woman aged 45-65 years in good health and CMV-seropositive. The CDR3 runs from the conserved cysteine through the conserved F or W. Each record gives: D gene, J gene, V gene, clone size, CDR3 DNA, CDR3 protein. D genes are given only for firm matches. The size field is filled for only some rows; it gives once, few, many or a size class.

. | TRBJ2-3 | TRBV2 | . | TGTGCCAGCAGTCCCCGACCCCAGGCCACAGATACGCAGTATTTT | CASSPRPQATDTQYF
TRBD1 | TRBJ2-3 | TRBV5-4 | . | TGTGCCAGCAGCCTACGGACAGGATTGGCAGATACGCAGTATTTT | CASSLRTGLADTQYF
. | TRBJ2-6 | TRBV19 | . | TGTGCCAGTAGTACTCAGGGTTCCGGGGCCAACGTCCTGACTTTC | CASSTQGSGANVLTF
. | TRBJ1-2 | TRBV7-8 | . | TGTGCCAGCAGCCTCGACGGGATTAAAGGGGGTGGCTATACCTTC | CASSLDGIKGGGYTF
. | TRBJ2-7 | TRBV13 | once | TGTGCCAGCAGTGCACTCACCCCGGGGGGCCCCCCCGAGCAGTACTTC | CASSALTPGGPPEQYF
TRBD1 | TRBJ1-4 | TRBV4-1 | . | TGCGCCAGCAGCCAGAGGGACAGGGCGGGAGCAACTAATGAAAAACTGTTTTTT | CASSQRDRAGATNEKLFF
. | TRBJ1-2 | TRBV7-2 | few | TGTGCCAGCAGCCCTCGGGGGGGAGACTATGGCTACACCTTC | CASSPRGGDYGYTF
. | TRBJ2-3 | TRBV10-2 | . | TGCGCCAGCGGTGGCGCGTCAGATACGCAGTATTTT | CASGGASDTQYF
TRBD2 | TRBJ2-1 | TRBV6-1 | . | TGTGCCAGCAGCCGCCGGACTAGCGGGGATGAGCAGTTCTTC | CASSRRTSGDEQFF
TRBD2 | TRBJ2-1 | TRBV4-1 | . | TGCGCCAGCAGCCGGGGACTAGCGGGAGGGCCTGGGGGGGGTGAGCAGTTCTTC | CASSRGLAGGPGGGEQFF
. | TRBJ1-6 | TRBV27 | few | TGTGCCAGCAGTCTGTCGGGGGGGCCCTCCTATAATTCACCCCTCCACTTT | CASSLSGGPSYNSPLHF
. | TRBJ2-3 | TRBV15 | few | TGTGCCACCAGCAGAGCAGGGACACGGGATACGCAGTATTTT | CATSRAGTRDTQYF
. | TRBJ1-5 | TRBV5-5 | . | TGTGCCAGCAGCTTGACCAGGGATCAGCCCCAGCATTTT | CASSLTRDQPQHF
. | TRBJ1-2 | TRBV18 | . | TGTGCCAGCTCACCGCCCGACACCTCACGATATGGCTACACCTTC | CASSPPDTSRYGYTF
TRBD2 | TRBJ2-1 | TRBV4-3 | once | TGCGCCAGCAGCCAGACTAGCGGGGGGTACAATGAGCAGTTCTTC | CASSQTSGGYNEQFF
. | TRBJ2-7 | TRBV2 | . | TGTGCCAGCAGTGATAAGATCGCGTTCGAGCAGTACTTC | CASSDKIAFEQYF
TRBD1 | TRBJ1-5 | TRBV5-6 | . | TGTGCCAGCAGCTTGGGTCCCCCTGGGGACAGTTTCAATCAGCCCCAGCATTTT | CASSLGPPGDSFNQPQHF
TRBD2 | TRBJ2-5 | TRBV10-2 | . | TGCGCCAGCAGTGCCCCGGGACTAGCGGGAGAGACCCAGTACTTC | CASSAPGLAGETQYF
. | TRBJ1-3 | TRBV18 | . | TGTGCCAGCTCACAACAGGGATTGGGAAACACCATATATTTT | CASSQQGLGNTIYF
TRBD1 | TRBJ1-2 | TRBV4-1 | . | TGCGCCAGCAGCCCTCTTCGGGGGACAGGGACCTATGGCTACACCTTC | CASSPLRGTGTYGYTF